These 13 T cell receptor beta chains came from one sample sequenced in a study of type 1 regulatory T cells. TCRdb ran MiXCR on the reads and lists one entry per CDR3 protein. The data show over 55,000 distinct CDR3 sequences, 49% seen once. These receptors are not linked to any known antigen. Sequenced: cultured non-Tr1 T cells, either the whole culture or a sorted T cell fraction (not recorded which). The receptors stem from a human donor in good health.

This clonotype was seen only once. In DNA, the CDR3 is TGTGCCAGTAGTTTCCGGTCCCTTGGAGATCAGCCCCAGCATTTT. It yields the protein CASSFRSLGDQPQHF. The chain recombines TRBV19 with TRBJ1-5; D gene unclear. Trimming shortened V by 5 bases and J by 5 bases, and 16 bases separated the two germline ends. Per the germline V gene, CDR1 is LNHDA and CDR2 is SQIVND (reference sequence). The CDR3 runs 15 residues.

The rearrangement links TRBV6-1 to TRBJ2-6; 7 bases fit TRBD2. The germline V gene has CDR1 MNHNS and CDR2 SASEGT. The CDR3 length is 19 residues. Trimming cost V 7 bases and J 0 bases; bases outside gene matches: 15. The CDR3 sequence is CASMGLKAGPLSGANVLTF. Written as DNA, the CDR3 is TGTGCCAGCATGGGTTTGAAAGCGGGGCCCCTCTCTGGGGCCAACGTCCTGACTTTC.

The chain employs TRBV20-1 and TRBJ1-5; D unclear. The CDR3 sequence is 15 residues long. Trimming cost V 0 bases and J 0 bases, with 9 bases left between them. CDR1 is DFQATT and CDR2 is SNEGSKA in the germline V gene (reference sequence). This CDR3 is CSARDRTHSNQPQHF. In DNA form, the CDR3 reads TGCAGTGCTAGAGATCGGACTCATAGCAATCAGCCCCAGCATTTT.

By sample fraction, this clonotype is medium-sized. The rearrangement joins TRBV6-1 to TRBJ2-1, with a tentative D call TRBD1 (5 bases). The CDR3 length is 15 residues. CDR1 is MNHNS and CDR2 is SASEGT in the germline V gene. The V end was cut by 2 bases, the J end by 4 bases, with 12 bases between. The CDR3 DNA follows: TGTGCCAGCAGTGAATGGTTCAGGGCATACAATGAGCAGTTCTTC. This sequence encodes CASSEWFRAYNEQFF.

This clonotype was counted a single time. V usage is TRBV27 and J usage is TRBJ1-5; D uncertain. The length of the CDR3 is 13 residues. Germline loops: CDR1 MNHEY, CDR2 SMNVEV (reference sequence). Trimming shortened V by 2 bases and J by 6 bases, and 8 bases separated the two germline ends. CDR3 sequence reads: CASSLGYGQPQHF. In DNA form, the CDR3 reads TGTGCCAGCAGTTTAGGTTACGGTCAGCCCCAGCATTTT.

With respect to this clonotype: This could be a read error, since a much larger clone is one nucleotide away. The chain uses TRBV5-1 and TRBJ2-1; D assignment may be TRBD1 or TRBD2 (6 bases each). The CDR3 covers 15 residues. Trimming took 6 bases from V and 8 from J, leaving 21 bases between them. The germline V gene encodes CDR1 SGHRS and CDR2 YFSETQ. The CDR3 DNA is TGCGCCAGCACCCTGGCCGTGGGGGGCCACCATGAGCAGTTCTTC. Translation gives CASTLAVGGHHEQFF.

This clonotype was counted only a few times. The genes are TRBV7-9 and TRBJ1-1, with D unclear. CDR3 length: 13 residues. Between the trimmed V and J ends, which lost 7 bases and 0 bases, there was a span of 9 bases. Germline values: CDR1 SEHNR, CDR2 FQNEAQ (reference sequence). The CDR3 region has the DNA TGTGCCAGCACGGACGGACTGAACACTGAAGCTTTCTTT. Protein product: CASTDGLNTEAFF.

Details on this clonotype: The junction differs from germline at one of its ends, possibly a read error. This chain connects TRBV7-9 to TRBJ1-3; 7 bases line up with TRBD1. This CDR3 is 16 amino acids long. Looked up from germline, CDR1 is SEHNR and CDR2 is FQNEAQ (reference sequence). Here the CDR3 DNA reads TGTGCCAGCAGCTCGACTTACAGGGGAGGGGGAAACACCATGTATTTT. Encoded protein: CASSSTYRGGGNTMYF.

This clonotype was recorded a few times. V gene TRBV7-2 combines with J gene TRBJ2-3, with D tentatively TRBD1 (6 bases). CDR3 length: 16 residues. Per the germline V gene, CDR1 is SGHTA and CDR2 is FQGNSA. V was cut by 5 bases and J by 4 bases, with 19 bases left in between. This CDR3 reads CASSRTGTIEADTQYF. CDR3 sequence (DNA): TGTGCCAGCAGCCGAACCGGGACAATAGAGGCAGATACGCAGTATTTT.

CDR3 residues: CSASPGGPFPLHF. CDR3 nucleotide sequence: TGCAGTGCTAGTCCAGGGGGGCCTTTTCCCCTCCACTTT. The chain links TRBV20-1 to TRBJ1-6; 7 bases are a match to TRBD1. The CDR3 loop spans 13 amino acids. V was clipped by 3 bases and J by 13 bases; unmatched bases: 9. Germline CDR1 is DFQATT and CDR2 is SNEGSKA (reference sequence).

This chain links TRBV4-1 with TRBJ2-2; a weak D match, TRBD2 (6 bases). This CDR3 region has 15 residues. CDR1 MGHRA and CDR2 YSYEKL come from the germline V gene. V was shortened by 5 bases and J by 5 bases, with 15 bases between the two germline ends. The CDR3 nucleotides read TGCGCCAGCAGCTTTGGACCGGCGGGGACCGGGGAGCTGTTTTTT. Amino acid sequence: CASSFGPAGTGELFF.

The CDR3 sequence: CASNAYNSPLHF. The DNA for the CDR3 is TGTGCCAGCAACGCCTATAATTCACCCCTCCACTTT. The V call is TRBV28, the J call TRBJ1-6; D is ambiguous. CDR1 is MDHEN, CDR2 SYDVKM, per germline. V was clipped by 7 bases and J by 2 bases, with 3 bases between them. The CDR3 is made up of 12 amino acids. The variable domain in full, with the rest retrieved from reference TRBV28 and TRBJ1-6, is DVKVTQSSRYLVKRTGEKVFLECVQDMDHENMFWYRQDPGLGLRLIYFSYDVKMKEKGDIPEGYSVSREKKERFSLILESASTNQTSMYLCASNAYNSPLHFGNGTRLTVT.

This clonotype was seen only a few times. The gene calls are TRBV20-1 and TRBJ1-1; 9 bases align to TRBD1. V lost 4 bases and J lost 5; bases outside the gene matches: 8. The CDR3 has 14 amino acids. The germline V gene has CDR1 DFQATT and CDR2 SNEGSKA (reference sequence). For the CDR3, the DNA is TGCAGTGCTATTCACAGGGGGCGCGGAACTGAAGCTTTCTTT. Protein: CSAIHRGRGTEAFF.